The present TCR beta chain was sequenced within a study of PD-1 blockade in classical Hodgkin lymphoma. About the study: Patients received nivolumab 3 mg/kg intravenously every 2 weeks. Overall study results and limits: Compared with healthy donors, newly diagnosed patients reportedly showed lower baseline TCR diversity.

All trial patients relapsed after autologous stem cell transplantation. About this clone: Its antigen is not known.

With 0 bases removed from V and 6 bases from J, the gap between germline ends came to 23 bases. CDR1 is LGHNA and CDR2 is YSLEER in the germline V gene. CDR3 length equals 18 residues. The data were produced by immunoSEQ multiplex PCR, yet TCRdb's version contains in-frame clones alone and is incomplete. Of under 30,000 clones listed, almost 85% are singletons. This receptor was obtained from a human donor with classical Hodgkin lymphoma. The V gene is TRBV4-3, the J gene TRBJ1-2; tentative D call: TRBD1 (5 bases). This sample comprised peripheral blood mononuclear cells (PBMCs), obtained before the second cycle of nivolumab. DNA of the CDR3: TGCGCCAGCAGCCAAGATGGGGGGTCCGGGGACTCGATAGATGGCTACACCTTC. Its protein is CASSQDGGSGDSIDGYTF.